This entry lists 22 T cell receptor beta chains sequenced from one sample in a study of blood T cell repertoires in COVID-19. Measured with immunoSEQ multiplex PCR; TCRdb has only the in-frame clones, and not every one. The repertoire holds approximately 280,000 clones, with around 88% as singletons. The sample comprised PBMCs or T cells enriched from blood (not recorded which). Receptors were obtained from a woman between 35 and 50 years old who had recovered from COVID-19.

The CDR3 loop is CSVAYGGNIQYF. The CDR3 bases are TGCAGCGTTGCTTACGGGGGAAACATTCAGTACTTC. The chain recombines TRBV29-1 with TRBJ2-4; possibly TRBD2 for D (6 bases). The V end lost 4 bases, the J end lost 6 bases, and 10 bases lay between the germline ends. This CDR3 comprises 12 residues. CDR1 SQVTM and CDR2 ANQGSEA come from the germline V gene.

This sequence joins TRBV3-1 (or the pseudogene TRBV3-2) and TRBJ2-3; no firm D call. CDR3 length equals 14 residues. V lost 0 bases and J 5 bases, leaving 9 bases between the germline ends. CDR1 is LGHDT and CDR2 is YNNKEL in the germline V gene (reference sequence). The CDR3 DNA is TGTGCCAGCAGCCAAGATCGGGTCGGAGATACGCAGTATTTT. This gives the protein CASSQDRVGDTQYF.

The gene calls are TRBV5-1 and TRBJ1-3; maybe TRBD1 (5 bases). Per germline, CDR1 SGHRS and CDR2 YFSETQ. The V end lost 6 bases, the J end lost 1 base, and 11 bases lay between the germline ends. The CDR3 contains 14 residues. The CDR3 DNA is TGCGCCAGCAACCCCGGGACTTCTGGAAACACCATATATTTT. It is translated as CASNPGTSGNTIYF.

This clone was observed once. CDR3 residues: CASSKEQGSYTGELFF. The CDR3 DNA reads as TGTGCCAGCAGCAAGGAGCAGGGGTCCTACACCGGGGAGCTGTTTTTT. The genes are TRBV21-1 and TRBJ2-2; the table's D call, TRBD1, was not checked against the DNA. TRBV21-1 is annotated as a pseudogene. The CDR3 totals 16 residues.

The chain joins TRBV7-2 to TRBJ2-1; TRBD2 matches at 8 bases. The V gene end was trimmed by 2 bases and the J gene end by 7 bases; junction bases not matched to a gene: 7. Germline-derived CDR1 and CDR2 are SGHTA and FQGNSA. CDR3 length: 15 amino acids. The CDR3: CASSLLIAGMNEQFF. Here the CDR3 DNA reads TGTGCCAGCAGCTTATTGATAGCGGGAATGAATGAGCAGTTCTTC.

In DNA form, the CDR3 reads TGTGCCAGCAGCTTGATAGATAGATTGAACACTGAAGCTTTCTTT. It encodes CASSLIDRLNTEAFF. The gene calls are TRBV5-6 and TRBJ1-1; D is unclear. V was shortened by 1 base and J by 0 bases, with 10 bases between the two germline ends. The CDR3 is 15 amino acids. Looked up from germline, CDR1 is SGHDT and CDR2 is YYEEEE. The full variable domain, completed using reference TRBV5-6 and TRBJ1-1, is DAGVTQSPTHLIKTRGQQVTLRCSPKSGHDTVSWYQQALGQGPQFIFQYYEEEERQRGNFPDRFSGHQFPNYSSELNVNALLLGDSALYLCASSLIDRLNTEAFFGQGTRLTVV.

This chain uses TRBV28 with TRBJ1-2; D is uncertain. V was shortened by 6 bases and J by 1 base, with 18 bases between the two germline ends. CDR1 is MDHEN and CDR2 is SYDVKM in the germline V gene. CDR3 size: 16 residues. CDR3 amino acids: CASRGLPRPGNYGYTF. The CDR3 nucleotides are TGTGCCAGCAGAGGTTTACCGAGGCCGGGTAACTATGGCTACACCTTC.

This clone was seen just once. The chain links TRBV18 to TRBJ2-2, with a possible D match to TRBD1 (6 bases). CDR1 and CDR2 (germline): KGHSH, LQKENI. V dropped 3 bases and J dropped 0 bases, with 8 bases sitting between them. CDR3 length: 15 residues. The chain's CDR3 is CASSPQGSNTGELFF. The CDR3 nucleotides read TGTGCCAGCTCACCTCAGGGGTCGAACACCGGGGAGCTGTTTTTT. Full variable domain (remainder filled in from reference TRBV18 and TRBJ2-2): NAGVMQNPRHLVRRRGQEARLRCSPMKGHSHVYWYRQLPEEGLKFMVYLQKENIIDESGMPKERFSAEFPKEGPSILRIQQVVRGDSAAYFCASSPQGSNTGELFFGEGSRLTVL.

CDR3 loop: CASSLEAGQETQYF. The CDR3 region has the DNA TGTGCCAGCAGCTTAGAGGCAGGTCAAGAGACCCAGTACTTC. V gene TRBV11-2 combines with J gene TRBJ2-5; D remains ambiguous. There are 14 residues in the CDR3. Deletions cut 0 bases from V and 2 bases from J, with 7 bases between. Germline loops: CDR1 SGHAT, CDR2 FQNNGV.

The chain carries TRBV6-5 and TRBJ1-6, with 8 positions matching TRBD1. The CDR3 loop spans 15 amino acids. Germline lookup yields CDR1 MNHEY and CDR2 SVGAGI. V lost 2 bases, J lost 10 bases, and 7 bases stayed unmatched. CDR3 in DNA: TGTGCCAGCAGTTACACGACAGGGGAGAGGTCACCCCTCCACTTT. Translation: CASSYTTGERSPLHF.

The V call is TRBV7-2, the J call TRBJ1-4, with D hard to call. V was trimmed by 3 bases and J by 7 bases, leaving 15 bases between them. This CDR3 has 15 residues. Looked up from germline, CDR1 is SGHTA and CDR2 is FQGNSA. The CDR3 nucleotides are TGTGCCAGCAGCTTGGAAGGAGTAGTAGGTGAAAAACTGTTTTTT. Translated, it gives CASSLEGVVGEKLFF. The variable domain in full, with the rest retrieved from reference TRBV7-2 and TRBJ1-4, is GAGVSQSPSNKVTEKGKDVELRCDPISGHTALYWYRQSLGQGLEFLIYFQGNSAPDKSGLPSDRFSAERTGGSVSTLTIQRTQQEDSAVYLCASSLEGVVGEKLFFGSGTQLSVL.

This chain connects TRBV6-1 to TRBJ2-1; TRBD2 aligns across 7 bases. Per the germline V gene, CDR1 is MNHNS and CDR2 is SASEGT. The junction had 6 bases not matched to a gene; V was cut back by 2 bases and J by 11 bases. The CDR3 runs to 13 residues. This chain's CDR3 is CASSELRELKQFF. CDR3 coding DNA: TGTGCCAGCAGTGAATTGCGGGAGCTTAAGCAGTTCTTC.

This clone was seen only a few times. The chain uses TRBV24-1 and TRBJ2-1; D uncertain. CDR1 KGHDR and CDR2 SFDVKD come from the germline V gene. Between the trimmed V and J ends, which lost 2 bases and 6 bases, there was a span of 13 bases. The CDR3 extends over 15 amino acids. The CDR3 DNA follows: TGTGCCACCAGTGATTGGCGGCTAACCGGCAATGAGCAGTTCTTC. Residues: CATSDWRLTGNEQFF.

The chain combines TRBV6-2 or TRBV6-3 with TRBJ2-7; TRBD2 aligns across 16 bases. Germline V lookup: CDR1 MNHEY, CDR2 SVGEGT. V gave up 4 bases and J gave up 3 bases; unmatched junction bases: 6. The CDR3 covers 17 residues. The DNA for the CDR3 is TGTGCCAGCAGTTCCGGGACTAGCGGGAGGGGAAGCTACGAGCAGTACTTC. The encoded protein is CASSSGTSGRGSYEQYF.

In this sample, this clone turned up a few times. The V and J genes are TRBV28 and TRBJ1-5; D gene unclear. The CDR3 spans 11 residues. CDR1 MDHEN and CDR2 SYDVKM come from the germline V gene. Trimming removed 6 bases at V and 3 bases at J, with 3 bases between. CDR3 in DNA: TGTGCCAGCAGCTTCAATCAGCCCCAGCATTTT. Protein product: CASSFNQPQHF.

This chain's CDR3 is CASNPGQGEKLFF. As DNA, the CDR3 is TGTGCCAGCAACCCGGGACAGGGCGAAAAACTGTTTTTT. The chain is built from TRBV2 and TRBJ1-4; 9 nucleotides line up with TRBD1. CDR3 length equals 13 residues. Looked up from germline, CDR1 is SNHLY and CDR2 is FYNNEI. The V and J ends lost 7 bases and 8 bases, in that order; junction bases with no gene match: 5.

The rearrangement links TRBV11-2 to TRBJ1-5; tentatively, D is TRBD1 (5 bases). This CDR3 is 15 amino acids long. Germline-derived CDR1 and CDR2 are SGHAT and FQNNGV. Trimming cost V 5 bases and J 7 bases, with 18 bases left between them. The CDR3, as DNA: TGTGCCAGCAGCGCAACATTGGGGGGGGAACAGCCCCAGCATTTT. Its protein product is CASSATLGGEQPQHF.

This sequence joins TRBV7-2 and TRBJ2-6; D is uncertain. The V end lost 4 bases, the J end lost 3 bases, and 4 bases lay between the germline ends. The CDR3 runs 13 residues. Germline V gives CDR1 SGHTA, CDR2 FQGNSA. The CDR3 nucleotides are TGTGCCAGCAGCTCTCGTGGGGCCAACGTCCTGACTTTC. Translated, it gives CASSSRGANVLTF.

The CDR3, as DNA: TGTGCCAGCAGCCGCCCGGGGTCGTCGACCACCGGGGAGCTGTTTTTT. Its protein product is CASSRPGSSTTGELFF. The rearrangement links TRBV3-1 (or the pseudogene TRBV3-2) to TRBJ2-2; D might be TRBD2 (5 bases). Germline-derived CDR1 and CDR2 are LGHDT and YNNKEL (reference sequence). The CDR3 consists of 16 residues. The V and J ends lost 4 bases and 4 bases respectively, with 16 bases between them.

This chain uses TRBV11-2 with TRBJ2-7; no clear D gene. Germline CDR1 SGHAT, CDR2 FQNNGV. The CDR3 is made up of 14 amino acids. The V and J ends lost 3 bases and 3 bases respectively, with 12 bases between them. The CDR3 nucleotides read TGTGCCAGCAGCTTTAACAGATTCTACTACGAGCAGTACTTC. Its translation: CASSFNRFYYEQYF.

The chain carries TRBV18 and TRBJ2-7; D gene uncertain. In germline, CDR1 is KGHSH, CDR2 LQKENI. Trimming took off 3 bases at V and 0 bases at J, with 9 bases between the two ends. The CDR3 sequence is 14 residues long. The CDR3 DNA reads TGTGCCAGCTCACCGGCTCGGAGCTCCTACGAGCAGTACTTC. Protein product: CASSPARSSYEQYF.

The chain couples TRBV6-1 to TRBJ1-5; D perhaps matches TRBD1 (6 bases). Germline values: CDR1 MNHNS, CDR2 SASEGT. This CDR3 comprises 14 residues. Trimming stripped 0 bases from V and 10 bases from J, with 13 bases between. This CDR3 is CASSEATGSAPQHF. The CDR3 nucleotides read TGTGCCAGCAGTGAAGCAACAGGGTCTGCCCCCCAGCATTTT.